The 26 T cell receptor beta chains given below trace back to one sample, sequenced in a study of T cell responses to AZD1222 COVID-19 vaccine. TCRdb's copy holds only in-frame clones and misses some; the assay was immunoSEQ multiplex PCR. The sample has 120,000 or so clones, over 75% seen once; the top ten hold more than 6%. The material was peripheral blood, obtained on day 0 of AZD1222 vaccination. The origin of the receptors is an adult in good health.

The V call is TRBV3-1 (or the pseudogene TRBV3-2), the J call TRBJ2-1; 14 positions match TRBD2. CDR3 length equals 16 residues. Germline V gene sequence: CDR1 LGHDT, CDR2 YNNKEL (reference sequence). The J segment lost 8 bases and the V segment lost 7 bases, leaving 10 bases of the junction unmatched. The CDR3 DNA follows: TGTGCCAGCAACCACAGACTAGCGGGAGGGCCAGATGAGCAGTTCTTC. It yields the protein CASNHRLAGGPDEQFF.

The gene calls are TRBV19 and TRBJ2-2, with D perhaps matching TRBD1 (6 bases). The V end lost 8 bases, the J end lost 4 bases, and 17 bases lay between the germline ends. In germline, CDR1 is LNHDA, CDR2 SQIVND (reference sequence). This CDR3 is built from 15 residues. CDR3: CASRHQGTGTGELFF. CDR3 in DNA: TGTGCCAGTCGACATCAGGGGACGGGCACCGGGGAGCTGTTTTTT.

V is TRBV5-1 and J is TRBJ2-1; D perhaps matches TRBD2 (6 bases). The V gene lost 2 bases and the J gene lost 8 bases, with 20 bases spanning the gap. There are 16 residues in the CDR3. Germline V gene lookup returns CDR1 SGHRS and CDR2 YFSETQ. The CDR3 DNA sequence: TGCGCCAGCAGCTTATCTTCACCGGGACTGGGGGATGAGCAGTTCTTC. As protein: CASSLSSPGLGDEQFF.

In DNA, the CDR3 is TGTGCCAGCAGCCTTCAAACGGCTAGCGGGATCGAGCAGTACTTC. Residues: CASSLQTASGIEQYF. V usage is TRBV3-1 (or the pseudogene TRBV3-2) and J usage is TRBJ2-7, with TRBD2 matching over 9 bases. The CDR3 extends over 15 amino acids. Germline assignment: CDR1 LGHDT and CDR2 YNNKEL (reference sequence). With 4 bases clipped from V and 6 bases from J, the junction kept 10 bases outside the gene matches.

The V call is TRBV5-1, the J call TRBJ1-2; 10 nucleotides line up with TRBD1. Germline V gene lookup returns CDR1 SGHRS and CDR2 YFSETQ. This CDR3 region has 15 residues. V dropped 2 bases and J dropped 8; count of bases not matched to a gene: 9. CDR3 sequence: CASSLNLGTGEGYTF. CDR3 in DNA: TGCGCCAGCAGCTTAAACCTTGGGACAGGGGAAGGCTACACCTTC.

The V gene is TRBV6-1, the J gene TRBJ1-3; maybe TRBD1 (5 bases). Germline V gene lookup returns CDR1 MNHNS and CDR2 SASEGT. Trimming left V 0 bases short and J 2 bases short, with 14 bases between. This CDR3 has 17 amino acids. The CDR3 sequence: CASSEAPGRGAGNTIYF. In DNA form, the CDR3 reads TGTGCCAGCAGTGAAGCTCCCGGGAGGGGCGCTGGAAACACCATATATTTT.

In its sample, this clone was seen once. The chain carries TRBV10-2 and TRBJ1-1; no clear D. CDR3 length: 11 amino acids. Trimming left V 2 bases short and J 8 bases short, with 6 bases between. Germline V gene lookup returns CDR1 WSHSY and CDR2 SAAADI. CDR3 sequence (DNA): TGCGCCAGCAGTGAGCCGAAAGAAGCTTTCTTT. Residues: CASSEPKEAFF.

This clone was seen a single time. This chain connects TRBV5-1 to TRBJ1-4; D is possibly TRBD1 (6 bases). The germline V gene has CDR1 SGHRS and CDR2 YFSETQ. The CDR3 runs 15 residues. Trimming shortened V by 2 bases and J by 3 bases, and 11 bases separated the two germline ends. The CDR3 coding sequence is TGCGCCAGCAGCTTCACACAGGGAGCTAATGAAAAACTGTTTTTT. This codes for CASSFTQGANEKLFF.

The chain joins TRBV18 to TRBJ1-5, with TRBD1 as a possible D gene (6 bases). The CDR3 extends over 15 amino acids. V was cut by 6 bases and J by 0 bases, with 12 bases left in between. Germline V CDR1 and CDR2: KGHSH, LQKENI. CDR3 sequence: CASSPDSNSNQPQHF. The CDR3, as DNA: TGTGCCAGCTCCCCGGACAGTAATAGCAATCAGCCCCAGCATTTT. Variable domain in full (rest from reference TRBV18 and TRBJ1-5): NAGVMQNPRHLVRRRGQEARLRCSPMKGHSHVYWYRQLPEEGLKFMVYLQKENIIDESGMPKERFSAEFPKEGPSILRIQQVVRGDSAAYFCASSPDSNSNQPQHFGDGTRLSIL.

V gene TRBV10-3 combines with J gene TRBJ2-7, with 8 nucleotides matching TRBD2. Looked up from germline, CDR1 is ENHRY and CDR2 is SYGVKD. V was clipped by 10 bases and J by 0 bases; unmatched bases: 8. The CDR3 totals 14 residues. CDR3 sequence reads: CASRAGAHSYEQYF. For the CDR3, the DNA is TGTGCCAGCCGAGCGGGAGCCCACTCCTACGAGCAGTACTTC.

The chain links TRBV6-2 or TRBV6-3 to TRBJ1-2, with D tentatively TRBD1 (6 bases). From germline, CDR1 is MNHEY and CDR2 SVGEGT. CDR3 length equals 17 residues. V lost 6 bases and J lost 5, with 25 bases in between. CDR3 bases: TGTGCCAGCAGCCCGGGGTTTGGGAGACAGGCGGTTTATGGCTACACCTTC. Protein: CASSPGFGRQAVYGYTF.

This clone was observed a handful of times. The chain combines TRBV25-1 with TRBJ1-4; D is uncertain. The CDR3 consists of 14 residues. Germline V gene data show CDR1 as MGHDK and CDR2 as SYGVNS. The V and J ends lost 0 bases and 6 bases respectively, with 8 bases between them. The CDR3 is CASSEYGGDEKLFF. In DNA form, the CDR3 reads TGTGCCAGCAGTGAATATGGCGGTGATGAAAAACTGTTTTTT.

The gene calls are TRBV24-1 and TRBJ1-5; D unresolved. V was shortened by 5 bases and J by 4 bases, with 8 bases between the two germline ends. Per germline, CDR1 KGHDR and CDR2 SFDVKD. The CDR3 loop spans 13 amino acids. CDR3 nucleotide sequence: TGTGCCACCAGTGTGTCGGGGAATCAGCCCCAGCATTTT. Protein product: CATSVSGNQPQHF.

V gene TRBV2 combines with J gene TRBJ1-5; D gene ambiguous. Trimming removed 6 bases from V and 3 bases from J, with 12 bases in between. CDR1 is SNHLY, CDR2 FYNNEI, per germline. The CDR3 runs 14 residues. CDR3 protein: CASSPQITNQPQHF. In nucleotides, the CDR3 is TGTGCCAGCAGCCCACAGATTACCAATCAGCCCCAGCATTTT.

The rearrangement uses TRBV19 and TRBJ2-1, with 8 bases matching TRBD1. This CDR3 is 13 amino acids long. Germline V CDR1 and CDR2: LNHDA, SQIVND (reference sequence). V was clipped by 4 bases and J by 8 bases; unmatched bases: 4. The CDR3, as DNA: TGTGCCAGTAGTAGGACAGGGTGGGATGAGCAGTTCTTC. This translates into CASSRTGWDEQFF. The variable domain in full, completed from reference TRBV19 and TRBJ2-1, reads DGGITQSPKYLFRKEGQNVTLSCEQNLNHDAMYWYRQDPGQGLRLIYYSQIVNDFQKGDIAEGYSVSREKKESFPLTVTSAQKNPTAFYLCASSRTGWDEQFFGPGTRLTVL.

The rearrangement uses TRBV1 and TRBJ2-3. TRBV1 is shown as a pseudogene. The CDR3 extends over 14 amino acids. CDR3 DNA sequence: TGCACCAGCAGGGACGTCCGAGGGGCAGATACGCAGTATTTT. Protein: CTSRDVRGADTQYF.

This chain connects TRBV9 to TRBJ2-1, with 7 bases lining up with TRBD2. The CDR3 loop spans 14 amino acids. Per germline, CDR1 SGDLS and CDR2 YYNGEE. Trimming at V came to 3 bases and at J to 6 bases, leaving 6 bases not matched to a gene. The CDR3 protein is CASSARTRPNEQFF. The CDR3 DNA is TGTGCCAGCAGCGCCCGGACTAGACCCAATGAGCAGTTCTTC. The full variable domain, completed using reference TRBV9 and TRBJ2-1, is DSGVTQTPKHLITATGQRVTLRCSPRSGDLSVYWYQQSLDQGLQFLIQYYNGEERAKGNILERFSAQQFPDLHSELNLSSLELGDSALYFCASSARTRPNEQFFGPGTRLTVL.

Only a few counts were recorded for this clone. The chain uses TRBV5-1 and TRBJ2-1, with 9 bases fitting TRBD1. V trimming: 0 bases; J trimming: 10 bases; junction bases outside the gene matches: 11. From germline, CDR1 is SGHRS and CDR2 YFSETQ. CDR3 size: 16 residues. As DNA, the CDR3 is TGCGCCAGCAGCTTGGCCGAGGGGACAGGGAGACGAGAGCAGTTCTTC. This translates into CASSLAEGTGRREQFF.

CDR3 protein: CASSSSGSYTEAFF. CDR3 coding DNA: TGTGCCAGCAGTTCTTCTGGATCGTACACTGAAGCTTTCTTT. The rearrangement joins TRBV27 to TRBJ1-1, with no clear D. Trimming took 4 bases from V and 3 from J, leaving 12 bases between them. CDR3 length equals 14 residues. Germline V gene sequence: CDR1 MNHEY, CDR2 SMNVEV (reference sequence).

The J gene is TRBJ2-3, the V gene TRBV5-4; TRBD2 might be the D (6 bases). Germline-derived CDR1 and CDR2 are SGHNT and YYREEE (reference sequence). The V gene lost 5 bases and the J gene lost 2 bases, with 12 bases spanning the gap. CDR3 size: 14 residues. CDR3 loop: CASSFPGVTDTQYF. The DNA for the CDR3 is TGTGCCAGCAGTTTCCCGGGGGTCACAGATACGCAGTATTTT. The full variable domain, its missing parts supplied by reference TRBV5-4 and TRBJ2-3, is ETGVTQSPTHLIKTRGQQVTLRCSSQSGHNTVSWYQQALGQGPQFIFQYYREEENGRGNFPPRFSGLQFPNYSSELNVNALELDDSALYLCASSFPGVTDTQYFGPGTRLTVL.

The gene calls are TRBV18 and TRBJ2-2; no definite D call. Between the trimmed V and J ends, which lost 2 bases and 6 bases, there was a span of 16 bases. Per the germline V gene, CDR1 is KGHSH and CDR2 is LQKENI. This CDR3 has 16 amino acids. The CDR3 region has the DNA TGTGCCAGCTCACCAGGAACAAGTCGCGTGGCCGGGGAGCTGTTTTTT. It specifies CASSPGTSRVAGELFF.

V is TRBV6-5 and J is TRBJ1-4, with 8 positions matching TRBD1. Germline V gene lookup returns CDR1 MNHEY and CDR2 SVGAGI. Trimming took 2 bases from V and 5 from J; bases not matched to a gene: 7. The CDR3 extends over 16 amino acids. CDR3 nucleotide sequence: TGTGCCAGCAGTTACGGACAGGGTCATTCGAATGAAAAACTGTTTTTT. Encoded protein: CASSYGQGHSNEKLFF.

V and J are TRBV21-1 and TRBJ1-3. TRBV21-1 is a known pseudogene. The CDR3 is 14 residues long. The CDR3 nucleotides read TGTGCCAGCGGGGGGTCAGGGTACCCCCACACCATATATTTT. This sequence encodes CASGGSGYPHTIYF.

The rearrangement joins TRBV5-1 to TRBJ2-1; D is perhaps TRBD2 (6 bases). This CDR3 comprises 13 residues. V shed 4 bases and J shed 7 bases, with 12 bases lying between them. Germline V gene data show CDR1 as SGHRS and CDR2 as YFSETQ. The DNA for the CDR3 is TGCGCCAGCAGCAGGTTAGCGGAGAATGAGCAGTTCTTC. The encoded protein is CASSRLAENEQFF.

A few counts support this clone. The gene calls are TRBV25-1 and TRBJ2-5; D call uncertain. Germline-derived CDR1 and CDR2 are MGHDK and SYGVNS. V lost 1 base and J 5 bases, leaving 11 bases between the germline ends. The CDR3 consists of 14 residues. CDR3 protein: CASSEFNSIETQYF. CDR3 in DNA: TGTGCCAGCAGTGAATTTAATAGCATCGAGACCCAGTACTTC.

This clone was recorded a few times. The rearrangement uses TRBV18 and TRBJ1-4; D remains ambiguous. Per the germline V gene, CDR1 is KGHSH and CDR2 is LQKENI. The CDR3 totals 16 residues. V was pared by 3 bases and J by 0 bases, with 11 bases between. The CDR3 nucleotides read TGTGCCAGCTCACCTAAGGCAGATGCAACTAATGAAAAACTGTTTTTT. This translates into CASSPKADATNEKLFF. Full variable domain (missing parts from reference TRBV18 and TRBJ1-4): NAGVMQNPRHLVRRRGQEARLRCSPMKGHSHVYWYRQLPEEGLKFMVYLQKENIIDESGMPKERFSAEFPKEGPSILRIQQVVRGDSAAYFCASSPKADATNEKLFFGSGTQLSVL.